This T cell receptor beta chain was recorded in a study of blood T cell repertoires in COVID-19. About the study: PBMCs, B-cell-depleted T cells, or T cells provided the cDNA or gDNA that made up the material.

As handled by the study authors: Estimates of nucleated cell counts were drawn from the amplification of reference gene primers. Using immunoSEQ multiplex PCR, the repertoire was profiled, and TCRdb retains in-frame clones only, with some absent. The DNA gave D and trimming, while V, J and clone size come from that table. This table holds 340,000 or so clones, around 82% found once. The sample taken for sequencing was peripheral blood. This clonotype was obtained from a man in his thirties or forties with active or convalescent COVID-19.

The CDR3 sequence: CASSLEGSLGYEQYF. CDR3 DNA: TGTGCCAGCAGCTTGGAGGGGTCGCTAGGCTACGAGCAGTACTTC. The chain joins TRBV5-4 to TRBJ2-7, with D possibly matching TRBD1 (5 bases). V lost 0 bases, J lost 3 bases, and 13 bases lay in between. From germline, CDR1 is SGHNT and CDR2 YYREEE (reference sequence). The CDR3 extends over 15 amino acids.